Presented here are 19 T cell receptor beta chains from one specimen sequenced in a study of cytomegalovirus exposure and HLA in healthy donors. The table came from immunoSEQ multiplex PCR; TCRdb's copy has only in-frame clones and leaves some out. The repertoire has about 240,000 clones, about 86% of them found once; the top ten carry 1% to 1.5%. The sample comprised PBMCs. These TCRs come from a young woman in good health and CMV-seropositive.

This chain connects TRBV7-9 to TRBJ1-4, with unresolved D. Trimming removed 4 bases from V and 6 bases from J, with 12 bases in between. The germline CDR1 and CDR2 sequences are SEHNR and FQNEAQ (reference sequence). This CDR3 comprises 14 residues. The CDR3 loop reads CASSSHLPDEKLFF. Written as DNA, the CDR3 is TGTGCCAGCAGCTCTCACCTCCCAGATGAAAAACTGTTTTTT.

The CDR3 DNA reads TGCGCCAGCAGCCAAGATGTGAGGGAACGGTTCTTC. Translating it yields CASSQDVRERFF. This rearrangement joins TRBV4-1 to TRBJ2-1; D may be TRBD2 (5 bases). The CDR3 is made up of 12 amino acids. V lost 0 bases, J lost 15 bases, and 12 bases lay in between. Germline V CDR1 and CDR2: MGHRA, YSYEKL.

The sample holds one count of this clone. The genes are TRBV5-1 and TRBJ2-1; no firm D call. The CDR3 spans 14 residues. Germline CDR1 reads SGHRS; CDR2 reads YFSETQ. V was trimmed by 2 bases and J by 0 bases, leaving 6 bases between them. CDR3 residues: CASSLTSSYNEQFF. The CDR3 bases are TGCGCCAGCAGCTTAACCAGCTCCTACAATGAGCAGTTCTTC.

This chain connects TRBV7-9 to TRBJ2-1; 12 nucleotides align to TRBD1. Unmatched junction bases numbered 4, after V lost 3 bases and J lost 4 bases. CDR1 is SEHNR and CDR2 is FQNEAQ in the germline V gene (reference sequence). The CDR3 covers 16 residues. Here the CDR3 reads CASSFRDRGRYNEQFF. For the CDR3, the DNA is TGTGCCAGCAGCTTCAGGGACAGGGGGCGGTACAATGAGCAGTTCTTC.

J is TRBJ2-7 and V is TRBV6-6, with 8 bases lining up with TRBD1. The length of the CDR3 is 15 residues. Germline CDR1 and CDR2: MNHNY and SVGAGI (reference sequence). Unmatched junction bases numbered 7, after V lost 6 bases and J lost 0 bases. The CDR3, as DNA: TGTGCCAGCAGCCCCCGAGACAGGGGCTCCTACGAGCAGTACTTC. Translating it yields CASSPRDRGSYEQYF.

J is TRBJ2-7 and V is TRBV28, with TRBD1 as a possible D gene (6 bases). V was shortened by 6 bases and J by 5 bases, with 17 bases between the two germline ends. CDR3 length: 14 amino acids. Germline V lookup: CDR1 MDHEN, CDR2 SYDVKM. CDR3 protein: CASRRQGREDEQYF. The CDR3 nucleotides read TGTGCCAGCAGGCGGCAGGGGCGTGAAGACGAGCAGTACTTC.

J is TRBJ2-7 and V is TRBV30, with D possibly TRBD2 on 7 matching bases. In germline, CDR1 is GTSNPN, CDR2 SVGIG (reference sequence). The V end was cut by 0 bases, the J end by 5 bases, with 20 bases between. This CDR3 spans 16 amino acids. CDR3 sequence (DNA): TGTGCCTGGAGTGTACGGACCCGGGGGGCTCGGGACGAGCAGTACTTC. It is translated as CAWSVRTRGARDEQYF.

This chain links TRBV7-9 with TRBJ2-3; maybe TRBD2 (6 bases). CDR3 length: 16 residues. V lost 4 bases, J lost 2 bases, and 16 bases lay in between. Germline V gene sequence: CDR1 SEHNR, CDR2 FQNEAQ (reference sequence). The DNA of the CDR3 is TGTGCCAGCAGCTCCCCGCCTCTAGCGTACACAGATACGCAGTATTTT. This codes for CASSSPPLAYTDTQYF.

The J gene is TRBJ2-5, the V gene TRBV27; a possible D gene is TRBD1 (6 bases). Between the trimmed V and J ends, which lost 6 bases and 0 bases, there was a span of 11 bases. The length of the CDR3 is 14 residues. The germline V gene encodes CDR1 MNHEY and CDR2 SMNVEV (reference sequence). CDR3 DNA sequence: TGTGCCAGCAGGAGGACAGTTAACCAAGAGACCCAGTACTTC. This gives the protein CASRRTVNQETQYF.

This chain joins TRBV9 and TRBJ2-3, with TRBD2 matching 12 bases. With V trimmed by 4 bases and J by 2 bases, 5 bases remained unmatched. Germline V lookup: CDR1 SGDLS, CDR2 YYNGEE. There are 16 residues in the CDR3. The CDR3 here is CASSPPSGRATDTQYF. CDR3 in DNA: TGTGCCAGCAGCCCACCTAGCGGGAGGGCCACAGATACGCAGTATTTT.

About this clone itself: Distinct nucleotide sequences in the sample also encode this CDR3. CDR3 sequence: CASSLEGLADIQYF. CDR3 DNA sequence: TGTGCCAGCAGCTTGGAGGGACTAGCAGACATTCAGTACTTC. The rearrangement joins TRBV5-4 to TRBJ2-4, with TRBD2 matching over 9 bases. CDR1 and CDR2 from the germline V gene are SGHNT and YYREEE (reference sequence). V gave up 0 bases and J gave up 8 bases; unmatched junction bases: 3. The CDR3 runs to 14 residues.

V is TRBV27 and J is TRBJ1-1, with D possibly matching TRBD1 (5 bases). Trimming took off 8 bases at V and 1 base at J, with 14 bases between the two ends. Germline V lookup: CDR1 MNHEY, CDR2 SMNVEV (reference sequence). This CDR3 region has 14 residues. The CDR3, as DNA: TGTGCCAGCTCCCGCACTACAGGGAACACTGAAGCTTTCTTT. Translation gives CASSRTTGNTEAFF.

Turning to this clone: Within the sample, other DNA sequences also encode this same CDR3. The chain joins TRBV30 to TRBJ1-1; D gene uncertain. The CDR3 has 14 residues. CDR1 and CDR2 from the germline V gene are GTSNPN and SVGIG (reference sequence). V lost 2 bases and J lost 2, with 12 bases in between. The CDR3 DNA reads TGTGCCTGGAGTCGGGGTCGAGAAAACACTGAAGCTTTCTTT. It translates to CAWSRGRENTEAFF.

CDR3 sequence reads: CASSPQGQETQYF. The CDR3 DNA reads as TGTGCCAGCAGCCCACAGGGTCAGGAGACCCAGTACTTC. V and J are TRBV7-8 and TRBJ2-5, with a weak D call TRBD1 (6 bases). The CDR3 consists of 13 residues. V was pared by 5 bases and J by 5 bases, with 12 bases between. Per germline, CDR1 SGHVS and CDR2 FQNEAQ.

V and J are TRBV19 and TRBJ1-2; the D gene is possibly TRBD1 (5 bases). V was clipped by 4 bases and J by 1 base, with 10 bases between them. The V gene's germline CDR1 is LNHDA and CDR2 SQIVND (reference sequence). This CDR3 has 14 residues. CDR3 sequence (DNA): TGTGCCAGTAGTACAGGGATTGTTAACTATGGCTACACCTTC. Its protein is CASSTGIVNYGYTF.

The V call is TRBV27, the J call TRBJ1-2; D is undetermined. The CDR3 is 14 amino acids. The V gene's germline CDR1 is MNHEY and CDR2 SMNVEV (reference sequence). V gave up 5 bases and J gave up 6 bases, with 16 bases separating them. CDR3 DNA sequence: TGTGCCAGCAGTCCTACCTGGTACGGAGATGGCTACACCTTC. Protein sequence: CASSPTWYGDGYTF.

Regarding this clone: This CDR3 is also generated by other DNA sequences in the sample. This chain connects TRBV18 to TRBJ1-1; possible D gene TRBD1, 6 bases. The germline V and J ends were trimmed by 3 bases and 8 bases, with 10 bases remaining between them. The CDR3 covers 12 residues. Germline CDR1 KGHSH, CDR2 LQKENI. CDR3 region: CASSPSGTEAFF. As DNA, the CDR3 is TGTGCCAGCTCACCGTCTGGGACAGAAGCTTTCTTT.

The V call is TRBV4-1, the J call TRBJ2-1; D is perhaps TRBD2 (5 bases). V lost 5 bases and J lost 6, with 14 bases in between. The germline CDR1 and CDR2 sequences are MGHRA and YSYEKL. The CDR3 extends over 14 amino acids. The chain's CDR3 is CASSVRTFRNEQFF. As DNA, the CDR3 is TGCGCCAGCAGCGTTAGGACTTTCCGCAATGAGCAGTTCTTC.

The chain couples TRBV6-1 to TRBJ2-1; 10 nucleotides align to TRBD2. V gave up 7 bases and J gave up 4 bases; unmatched junction bases: 7. Germline CDR1 MNHNS, CDR2 SASEGT. CDR3 size: 15 residues. CDR3 in amino acids: CASNLLAGTYNEQFF. The DNA of the CDR3 is TGTGCCAGCAACCTACTAGCGGGAACGTACAATGAGCAGTTCTTC.